This T cell receptor beta chain derives from a study of blood T cell repertoires in COVID-19. TCRdb's table, derived via immunoSEQ multiplex PCR, lists solely in-frame clones and lacks some. The sample lists some 220,000 clones; around 84% were seen once. Trimming left V 6 bases short and J 7 bases short, with 10 bases between. Germline V lookup: CDR1 MNHEY, CDR2 SVGAGI. The CDR3 is 11 residues long. This clone was counted once. The rearrangement uses TRBV6-5 and TRBJ2-7; no firm D call. The sample consisted of peripheral blood. The source is an older woman who had recovered from COVID-19. The CDR3 nucleotides read TGTGCCAGCAGAACCCCGAGGGAGCAGTACTTC. Translation: CASRTPREQYF.